This T cell receptor (beta chain) came from a study of T cell clonality in common variable immunodeficiency (dated by TCRdb to 2014 to 2015). Study-wide conclusions, independent of this receptor: It was noted by the authors that sequencing of the repertoires of T cell subpopulations would be needed to clarify the cause of the increased clonality in CVID. CVID TCRbeta sequences reportedly showed fewer deletions and N-nucleotide insertions and lacked highly modified clones with 13 or more V deletions. CVID subjects shared fewer TCRbeta clones with each other than healthy controls did (p < 0.0001). TCRbeta clonality was higher in CVID subjects than in healthy controls (t-test p = 0.018), and the increase was most characteristic of about a third of subjects. Correlations between repertoire features and clinical complications were limited by patient heterogeneity within the CVID cohort. Even though DNA input was equal, the average per sample came to some 90,000 unique sequences for controls compared with 25,000 to 40,000 for CVID samples.

Equivalent amounts of genomic DNA from CVID and control samples were used as sequencing input. For every sample, a 60 bp segment covering the rearranged TCRbeta CDR3 region was amplified and then sequenced. TCRbeta amplification used the immunoSEQ assay, a bias-corrected multiplex PCR with high-throughput sequencing. As for the original processing: Every unique nucleotide sequence was considered a clone and was annotated with V, D and J genes, copy number and frequency. Sequences were labeled productive if in frame, and non-productive if out of frame or containing stop codons. As previously described, clonality was calculated on the basis of Shannon's entropy. Mean CDR3 Kyte-Doolittle hydropathy was derived from the predicted amino acid sequences of productive clones. Scaled V gene usage was hierarchically clustered using Manhattan distance and complete linkage with the R hclust function. To assess clone sharing by CDR3 amino acid sequence, 12 repertoires per group were resampled over 100 rounds. The repertoires were searched for 70 published EBV-specific and some 240 published CMV-specific TCRbeta sequences. Analysis left out a couple of CVID samples that produced under 10,000 sequences, so 42 CVID repertoires remained. TCRdb obtained this table from immuneACCESS and retained in-frame rearrangements with V and J assigned. These tables miss some clones; where compared with another copy, unresolved V genes account for less than half of the shortfall, and the remainder is unexplained. The V and J calls and clone size are taken from that table; D and trimming were inferred from the DNA. Listed for this sample are 25,000 to 30,000 clones, none observed only a single time. The ten top clones hold approximately 4% of the sample.

Compared with germline, V lacks 4 bases and J lacks 5 bases; bases without a gene match: 4. The CDR3, from cysteine to phenylalanine, totals 15 residues. The CDR3 was read in part: 36 bases, with the frame set at base 1. The germline V gene yields SNHLY for CDR1 and FYNNEI for CDR2. This clone has ten or more counts. It has no known antigen specificity. The read terminates 3 residues ahead of where the CDR3 ends, so the germline J gene completes it. Standard criteria were used to diagnose CVID, namely serum IgG, IgA and/or IgM reduced below the normal range together with specific antibody deficiency. There were approximately 46 subjects in the CVID group (approximately 30 male and roughly 15 female), ranging in age from about 9 to 65 years, with a mean age of roughly 40. Most CVID patients and most healthy controls were of Caucasian heritage. At the time of study participation, every CVID subject had been on replacement immunoglobulin therapy for at least one year. When blood was collected, none of the CVID subjects were ill or on immunomodulatory or immunosuppressive medication. From each donor, about 5 to 8 ml of heparinized peripheral whole blood was collected. Genomic DNA from adults with common variable immune deficiency (CVID) and from healthy adult controls was used to sequence TCRbeta CDR3 repertoires. Diluted blood was density-centrifuged over Hypaque 1077 or Ficoll-Paque to isolate peripheral blood mononuclear cells. Genomic DNA was obtained from unsorted mononuclear cells through either Qiagen column purification or a centrifugation-based method.

The receptor comes from a human donor with common variable immunodeficiency. The sequenced material came from peripheral blood mononuclear cells. The chain links TRBV2 with TRBJ2-2; 10 nucleotides in the junction match TRBD1. The CDR3 bases that were read are TGTGCCAGCAGTGCGGGACAGGGGCGAACCGGGGAG. It encodes CASSAGQGRTGE. From start to end, the CDR3 is CASSAGQGRTGELFF.